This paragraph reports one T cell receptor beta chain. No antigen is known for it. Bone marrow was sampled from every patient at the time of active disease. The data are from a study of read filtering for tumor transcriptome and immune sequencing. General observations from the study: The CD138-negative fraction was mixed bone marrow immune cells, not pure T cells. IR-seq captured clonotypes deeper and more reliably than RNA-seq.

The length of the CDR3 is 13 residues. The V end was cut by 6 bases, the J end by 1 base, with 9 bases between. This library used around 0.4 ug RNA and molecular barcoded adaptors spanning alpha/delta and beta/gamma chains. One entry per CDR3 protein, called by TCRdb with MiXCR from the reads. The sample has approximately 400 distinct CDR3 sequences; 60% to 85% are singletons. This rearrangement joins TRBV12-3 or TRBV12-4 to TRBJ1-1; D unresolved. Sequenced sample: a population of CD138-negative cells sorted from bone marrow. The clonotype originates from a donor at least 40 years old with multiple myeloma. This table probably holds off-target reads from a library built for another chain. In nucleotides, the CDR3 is TGTGCCAGCAGCCCGGCTCCGAACACTGAAGCTTTCTTT. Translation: CASSPAPNTEAFF.